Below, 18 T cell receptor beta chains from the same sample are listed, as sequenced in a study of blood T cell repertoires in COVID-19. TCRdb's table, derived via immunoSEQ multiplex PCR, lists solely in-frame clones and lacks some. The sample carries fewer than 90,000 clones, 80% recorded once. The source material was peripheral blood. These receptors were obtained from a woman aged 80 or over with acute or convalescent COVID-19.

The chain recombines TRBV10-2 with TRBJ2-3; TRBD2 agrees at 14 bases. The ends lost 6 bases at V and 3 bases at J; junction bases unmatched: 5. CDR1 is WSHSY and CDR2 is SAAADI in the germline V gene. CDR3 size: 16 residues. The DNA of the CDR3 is TGCGCCAGCAGGCGACTAGCGGGGGGGCGTACAGATACGCAGTATTTT. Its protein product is CASRRLAGGRTDTQYF.

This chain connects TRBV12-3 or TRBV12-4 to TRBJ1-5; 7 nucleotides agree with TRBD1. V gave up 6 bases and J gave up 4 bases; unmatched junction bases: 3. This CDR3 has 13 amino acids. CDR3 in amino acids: CASSLQGNQPQHF. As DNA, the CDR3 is TGTGCCAGCAGCCTACAGGGGAATCAGCCCCAGCATTTT.

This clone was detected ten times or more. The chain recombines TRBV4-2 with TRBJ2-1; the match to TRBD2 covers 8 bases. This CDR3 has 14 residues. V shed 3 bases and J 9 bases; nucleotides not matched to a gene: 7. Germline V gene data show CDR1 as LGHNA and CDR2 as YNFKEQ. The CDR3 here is CASSQGLGGLEQFF. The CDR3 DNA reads TGTGCCAGCAGCCAGGGACTAGGGGGTCTTGAGCAGTTCTTC.

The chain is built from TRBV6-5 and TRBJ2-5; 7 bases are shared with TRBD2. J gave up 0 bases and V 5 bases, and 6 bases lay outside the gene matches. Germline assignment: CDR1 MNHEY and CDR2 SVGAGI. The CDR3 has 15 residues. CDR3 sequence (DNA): TGTGCCAGCAGTAGCGGGGTTACGTACCAAGAGACCCAGTACTTC. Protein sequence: CASSSGVTYQETQYF.

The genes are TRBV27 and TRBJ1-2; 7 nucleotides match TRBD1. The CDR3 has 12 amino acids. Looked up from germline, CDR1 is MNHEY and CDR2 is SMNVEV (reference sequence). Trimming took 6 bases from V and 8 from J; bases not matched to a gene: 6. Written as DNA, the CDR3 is TGTGCCAGCAGGACAGGGTTGGGGGGCTACACCTTC. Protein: CASRTGLGGYTF.

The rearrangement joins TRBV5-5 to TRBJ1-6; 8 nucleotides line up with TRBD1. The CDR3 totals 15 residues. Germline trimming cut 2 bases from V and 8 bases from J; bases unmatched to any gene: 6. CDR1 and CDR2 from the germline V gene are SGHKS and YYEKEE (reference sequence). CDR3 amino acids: CASSFAGGSYSPLHF. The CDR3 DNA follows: TGTGCCAGCAGCTTTGCAGGGGGCAGTTATTCACCCCTCCACTTT.

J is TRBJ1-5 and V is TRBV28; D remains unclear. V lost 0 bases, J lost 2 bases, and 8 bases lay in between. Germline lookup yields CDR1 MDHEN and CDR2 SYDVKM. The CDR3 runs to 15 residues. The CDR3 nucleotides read TGTGCCAGCAGTTTATGTATCGGTTGCAATCAGCCCCAGCATTTT. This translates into CASSLCIGCNQPQHF.

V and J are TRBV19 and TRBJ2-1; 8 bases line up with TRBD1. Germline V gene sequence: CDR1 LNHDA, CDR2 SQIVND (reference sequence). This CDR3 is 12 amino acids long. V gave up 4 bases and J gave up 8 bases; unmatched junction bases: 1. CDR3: CASSKQGDEQFF. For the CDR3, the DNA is TGTGCCAGTAGTAAACAGGGGGATGAGCAGTTCTTC. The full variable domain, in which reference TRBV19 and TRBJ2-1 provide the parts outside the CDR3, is DGGITQSPKYLFRKEGQNVTLSCEQNLNHDAMYWYRQDPGQGLRLIYYSQIVNDFQKGDIAEGYSVSREKKESFPLTVTSAQKNPTAFYLCASSKQGDEQFFGPGTRLTVL.

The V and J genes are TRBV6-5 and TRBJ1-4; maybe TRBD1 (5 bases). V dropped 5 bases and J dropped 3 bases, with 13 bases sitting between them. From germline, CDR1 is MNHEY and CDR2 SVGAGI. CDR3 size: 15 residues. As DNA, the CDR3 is TGTGCCAGCAGTACAACTCAGGGCGCTAATGAAAAACTGTTTTTT. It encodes CASSTTQGANEKLFF.

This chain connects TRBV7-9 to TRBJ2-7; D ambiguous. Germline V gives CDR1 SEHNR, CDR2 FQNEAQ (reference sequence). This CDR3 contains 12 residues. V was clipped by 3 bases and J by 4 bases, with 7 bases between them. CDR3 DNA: TGTGCCAGCAGCTTTGGTAGTTACGAGCAGTACTTC. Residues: CASSFGSYEQYF.

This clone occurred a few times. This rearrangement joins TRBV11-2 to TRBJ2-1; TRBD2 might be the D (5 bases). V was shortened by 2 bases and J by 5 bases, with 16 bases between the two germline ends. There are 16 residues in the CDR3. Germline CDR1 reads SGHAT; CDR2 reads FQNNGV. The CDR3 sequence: CASSLRVGVRNNEQFF. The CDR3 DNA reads TGTGCCAGCAGCTTACGGGTCGGGGTACGTAACAATGAGCAGTTCTTC.

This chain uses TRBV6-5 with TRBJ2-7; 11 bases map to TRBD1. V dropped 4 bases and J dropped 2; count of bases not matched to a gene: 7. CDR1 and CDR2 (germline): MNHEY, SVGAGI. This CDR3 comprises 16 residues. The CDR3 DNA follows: TGTGCCAGCAGTTCGCCCCGGGACAGGGGGACCTACGAGCAGTACTTC. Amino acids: CASSSPRDRGTYEQYF.

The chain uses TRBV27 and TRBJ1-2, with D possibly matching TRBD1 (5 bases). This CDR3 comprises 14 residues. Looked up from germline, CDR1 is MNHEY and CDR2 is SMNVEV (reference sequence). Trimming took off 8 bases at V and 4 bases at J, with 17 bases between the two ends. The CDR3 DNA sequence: TGTGCCAGCCGGAAGGAGGGGAGGGCCTATGGCTACACCTTC. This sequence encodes CASRKEGRAYGYTF.

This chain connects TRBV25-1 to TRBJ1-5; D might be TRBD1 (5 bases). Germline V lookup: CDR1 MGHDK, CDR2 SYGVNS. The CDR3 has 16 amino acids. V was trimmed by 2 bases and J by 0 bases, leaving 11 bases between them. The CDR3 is CASSEGAFNSNQPQHF. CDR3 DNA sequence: TGTGCCAGCAGTGAAGGGGCGTTTAATAGCAATCAGCCCCAGCATTTT. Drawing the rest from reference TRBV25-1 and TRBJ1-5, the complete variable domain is EADIYQTPRYLVIGTGKKITLECSQTMGHDKMYWYQQDPGMELHLIHYSYGVNSTEKGDLSSESTVSRIRTEHFPLTLESARPSHTSQYLCASSEGAFNSNQPQHFGDGTRLSIL.

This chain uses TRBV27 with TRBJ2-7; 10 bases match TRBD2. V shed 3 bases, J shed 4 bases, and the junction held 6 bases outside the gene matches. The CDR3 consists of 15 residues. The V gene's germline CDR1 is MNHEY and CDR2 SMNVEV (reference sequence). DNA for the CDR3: TGTGCCAGCAGTTTCTACCCACTAGCGGGATACGAGCAGTACTTC. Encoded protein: CASSFYPLAGYEQYF.

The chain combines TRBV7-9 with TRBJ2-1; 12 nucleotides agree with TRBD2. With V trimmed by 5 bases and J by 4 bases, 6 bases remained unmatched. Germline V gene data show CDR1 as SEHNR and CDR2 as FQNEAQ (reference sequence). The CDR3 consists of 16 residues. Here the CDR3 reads CASSPGLAGLYNEQFF. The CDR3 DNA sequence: TGTGCCAGCAGCCCCGGACTAGCGGGGCTATACAATGAGCAGTTCTTC.

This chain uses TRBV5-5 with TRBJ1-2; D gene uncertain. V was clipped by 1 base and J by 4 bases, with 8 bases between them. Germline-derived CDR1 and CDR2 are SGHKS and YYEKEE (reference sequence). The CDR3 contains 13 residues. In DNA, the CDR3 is TGTGCCAGCAGCTTGAGTCAACTCTATGGCTACACCTTC. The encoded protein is CASSLSQLYGYTF.

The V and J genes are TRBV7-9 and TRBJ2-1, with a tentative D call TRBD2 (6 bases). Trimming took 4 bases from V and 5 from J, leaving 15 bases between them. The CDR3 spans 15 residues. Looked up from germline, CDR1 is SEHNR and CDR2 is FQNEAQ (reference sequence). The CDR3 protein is CASSYPSVGHNEQFF. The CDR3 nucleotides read TGTGCCAGCAGCTATCCTAGCGTGGGTCACAATGAGCAGTTCTTC.